This paragraph covers one T cell receptor (beta chain) sequence. Its antigen is undetermined. The junction and the germline gene differ at one end; a read error may be behind it. The data derive from a study of T-cell reconstitution after alpha-beta-depleted transplantation in children. Study results and caveats: T cells produced anew were the main source of T-cell counts and diversity one year after transplant. Some patients showed high day-60 TCRbeta diversity, which derived from surviving recipient T cells and thymic progenitors. Reported findings indicate that, about two months after transplant, alpha-beta T cells came from several hundred expanded clones, which were derived from non-depleted graft cells.

A library of TCRbeta sequences, prepared with unique molecular identifiers, was generated. In TCRdb, the PCR reads were re-called with MiXCR into one record per CDR3 protein. This table holds under 400,000 distinct CDR3 sequences, approximately 23% found once. Per germline, CDR1 DFQATT and CDR2 SNEGSKA (reference sequence). The CDR3 extends over 12 amino acids. V and J are TRBV20-1 and TRBJ2-3; D is uncertain. The sample in question was PBMCs, mostly from graft donor cells, obtained 180 days after TCRalphabeta/CD19-depleted stem cell transplant. This clonotype originated in a male patient between 10 and 17 years old who had a stem cell transplant for acute lymphoblastic leukemia, so the T cells may come from the graft donor. The CDR3 region has the DNA TGCAGTGCTAGCGTCGGACGCAATACGCCGTATTTT. Its protein product is CSASVGRNTPYF.